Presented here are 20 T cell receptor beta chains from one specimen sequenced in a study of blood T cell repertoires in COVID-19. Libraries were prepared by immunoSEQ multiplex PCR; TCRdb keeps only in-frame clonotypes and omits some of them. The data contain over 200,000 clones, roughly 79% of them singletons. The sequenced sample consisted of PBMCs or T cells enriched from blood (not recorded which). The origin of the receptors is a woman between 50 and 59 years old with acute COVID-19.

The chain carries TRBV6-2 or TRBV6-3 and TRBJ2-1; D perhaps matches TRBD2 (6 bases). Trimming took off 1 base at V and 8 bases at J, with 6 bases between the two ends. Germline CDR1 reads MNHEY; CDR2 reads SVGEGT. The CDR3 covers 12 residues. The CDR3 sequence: CASSYWEDEQFF. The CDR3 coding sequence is TGTGCCAGCAGTTACTGGGAGGATGAGCAGTTCTTC.

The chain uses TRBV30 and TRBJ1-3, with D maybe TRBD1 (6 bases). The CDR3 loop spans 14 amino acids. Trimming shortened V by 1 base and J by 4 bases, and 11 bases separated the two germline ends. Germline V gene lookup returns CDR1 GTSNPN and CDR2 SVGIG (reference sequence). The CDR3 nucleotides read TGTGCCTGGAGTGGGGGACATTGGGGAAACACCATATATTTT. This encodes CAWSGGHWGNTIYF.

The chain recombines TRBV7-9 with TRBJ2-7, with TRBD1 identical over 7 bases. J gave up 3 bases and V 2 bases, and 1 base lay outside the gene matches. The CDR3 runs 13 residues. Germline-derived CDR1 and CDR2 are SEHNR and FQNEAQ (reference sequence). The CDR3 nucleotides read TGTGCCAGCAGCTTAAGGGACAGCTACGAGCAGTACTTC. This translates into CASSLRDSYEQYF.

The CDR3 coding sequence is TGTGCCAGCTCACCTTCAGGGGGCTACTACGAGCAGTACTTC. Its translation: CASSPSGGYYEQYF. The gene calls are TRBV18 and TRBJ2-7, with 8 bases fitting TRBD1. V trimming: 3 bases; J trimming: 3 bases; junction bases outside the gene matches: 4. Germline CDR1 reads KGHSH; CDR2 reads LQKENI. The CDR3 covers 14 residues. The whole variable domain, filled in from reference TRBV18 and TRBJ2-7, reads NAGVMQNPRHLVRRRGQEARLRCSPMKGHSHVYWYRQLPEEGLKFMVYLQKENIIDESGMPKERFSAEFPKEGPSILRIQQVVRGDSAAYFCASSPSGGYYEQYFGPGTRLTVT.

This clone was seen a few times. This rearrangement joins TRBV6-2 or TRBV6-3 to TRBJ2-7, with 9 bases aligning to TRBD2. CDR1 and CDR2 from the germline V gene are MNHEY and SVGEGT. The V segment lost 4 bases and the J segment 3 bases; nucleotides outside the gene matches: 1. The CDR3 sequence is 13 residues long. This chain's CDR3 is CASSLLAGYEQYF. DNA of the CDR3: TGTGCCAGCAGTTTACTAGCGGGCTACGAGCAGTACTTC.

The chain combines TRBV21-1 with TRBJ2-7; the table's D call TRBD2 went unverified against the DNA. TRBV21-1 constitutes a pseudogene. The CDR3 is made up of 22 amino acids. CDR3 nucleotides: TGTGCCAGCAGCAAAGTGGCGCCGGGACTAGCGGGAGCGAAGCATCCACCCTACGAGCAGTACTTC. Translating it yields CASSKVAPGLAGAKHPPYEQYF.

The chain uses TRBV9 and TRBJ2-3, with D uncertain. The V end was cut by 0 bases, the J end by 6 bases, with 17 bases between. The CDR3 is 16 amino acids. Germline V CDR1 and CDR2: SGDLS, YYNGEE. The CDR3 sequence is CASSVVAGKTGDTQYF. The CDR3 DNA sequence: TGTGCCAGCAGCGTAGTCGCCGGAAAGACCGGGGATACGCAGTATTTT.

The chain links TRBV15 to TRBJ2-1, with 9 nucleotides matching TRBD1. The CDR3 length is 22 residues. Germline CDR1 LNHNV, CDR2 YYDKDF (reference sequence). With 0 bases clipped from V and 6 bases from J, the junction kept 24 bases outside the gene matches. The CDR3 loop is CATSRDFPRDRVSRDRPNEQFF. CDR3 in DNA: TGTGCCACCAGCAGAGATTTCCCCCGGGACAGGGTCAGTCGAGACCGACCCAATGAGCAGTTCTTC.

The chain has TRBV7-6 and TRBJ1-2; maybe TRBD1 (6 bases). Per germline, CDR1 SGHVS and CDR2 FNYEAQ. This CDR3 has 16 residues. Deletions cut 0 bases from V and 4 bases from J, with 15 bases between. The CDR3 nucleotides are TGTGCCAGCAGCTTAGCGTCCGGGACACAATCCTATGGCTACACCTTC. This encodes CASSLASGTQSYGYTF.

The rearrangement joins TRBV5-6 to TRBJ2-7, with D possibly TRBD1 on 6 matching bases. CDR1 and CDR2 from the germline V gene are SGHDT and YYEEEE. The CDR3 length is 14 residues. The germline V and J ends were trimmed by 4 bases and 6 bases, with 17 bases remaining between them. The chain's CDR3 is CASSPGQLRTEQYF. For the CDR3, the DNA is TGTGCCAGCAGCCCAGGACAGTTAAGGACCGAGCAGTACTTC.

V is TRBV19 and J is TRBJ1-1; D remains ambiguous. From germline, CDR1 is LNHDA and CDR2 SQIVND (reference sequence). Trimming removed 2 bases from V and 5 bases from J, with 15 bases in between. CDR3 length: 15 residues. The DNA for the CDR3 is TGTGCCAGTAGTATAACGTCAGGTGAGGGAACTGAAGCTTTCTTT. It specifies CASSITSGEGTEAFF.

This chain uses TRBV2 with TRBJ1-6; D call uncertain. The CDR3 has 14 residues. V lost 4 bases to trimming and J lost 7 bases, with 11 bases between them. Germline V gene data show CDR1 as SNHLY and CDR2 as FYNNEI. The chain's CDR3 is CASSASLRNSPLHF. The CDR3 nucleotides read TGTGCCAGCAGTGCGTCCTTGAGGAATTCACCCCTCCACTTT. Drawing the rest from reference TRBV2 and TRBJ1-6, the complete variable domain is EPEVTQTPSHQVTQMGQEVILRCVPISNHLYFYWYRQILGQKVEFLVSFYNNEISEKSEIFDDQFSVERPDGSNFTLKIRSTKLEDSAMYFCASSASLRNSPLHFGNGTRLTVT.

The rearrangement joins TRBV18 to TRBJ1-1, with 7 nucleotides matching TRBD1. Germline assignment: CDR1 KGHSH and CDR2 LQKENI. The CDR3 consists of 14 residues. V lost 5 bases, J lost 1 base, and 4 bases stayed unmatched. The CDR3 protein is CASSRDRGNTEAFF. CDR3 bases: TGTGCCAGCTCAAGGGACAGAGGGAACACTGAAGCTTTCTTT.

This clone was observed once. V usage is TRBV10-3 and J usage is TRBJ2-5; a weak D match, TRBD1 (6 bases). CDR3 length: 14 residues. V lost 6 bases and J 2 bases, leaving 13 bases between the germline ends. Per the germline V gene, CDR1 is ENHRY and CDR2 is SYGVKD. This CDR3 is CAISRGTTQETQYF. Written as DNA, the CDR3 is TGTGCCATCAGCCGAGGGACAACACAAGAGACCCAGTACTTC.

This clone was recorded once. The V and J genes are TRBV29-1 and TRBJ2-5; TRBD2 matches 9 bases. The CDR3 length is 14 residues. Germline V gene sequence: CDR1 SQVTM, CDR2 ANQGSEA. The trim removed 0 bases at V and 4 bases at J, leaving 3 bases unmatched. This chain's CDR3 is CSVEDSLAGETQYF. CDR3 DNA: TGCAGCGTTGAAGATTCACTAGCGGGAGAGACCCAGTACTTC. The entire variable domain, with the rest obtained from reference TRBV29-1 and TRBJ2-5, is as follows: SAVISQKPSRDICQRGTSLTIQCQVDSQVTMMFWYRQQPGQSLTLIATANQGSEATYESGFVIDKFPISRPNLTFSTLTVSNMSPEDSSIYLCSVEDSLAGETQYFGPGTRLLVL.

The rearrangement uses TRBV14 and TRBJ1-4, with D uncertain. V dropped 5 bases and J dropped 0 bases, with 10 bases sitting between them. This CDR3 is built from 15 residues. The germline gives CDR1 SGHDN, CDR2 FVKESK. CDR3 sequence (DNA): TGTGCCAGCAGCACGAGAAAATCAACTAATGAAAAACTGTTTTTT. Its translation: CASSTRKSTNEKLFF.

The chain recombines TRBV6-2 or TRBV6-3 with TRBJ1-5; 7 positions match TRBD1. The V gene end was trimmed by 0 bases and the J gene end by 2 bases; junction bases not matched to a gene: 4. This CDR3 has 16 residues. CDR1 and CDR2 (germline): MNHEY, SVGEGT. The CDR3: CASSYSGTAGNQPQHF. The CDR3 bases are TGTGCCAGCAGTTACTCGGGGACAGCGGGCAATCAGCCCCAGCATTTT.

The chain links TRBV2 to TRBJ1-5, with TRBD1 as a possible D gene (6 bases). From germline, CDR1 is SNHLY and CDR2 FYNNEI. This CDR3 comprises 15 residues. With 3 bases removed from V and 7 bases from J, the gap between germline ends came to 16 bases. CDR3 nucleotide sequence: TGTGCCAGCAGTGATCAGGACAGTTTCGGACAGCCCCAGCATTTT. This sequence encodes CASSDQDSFGQPQHF.

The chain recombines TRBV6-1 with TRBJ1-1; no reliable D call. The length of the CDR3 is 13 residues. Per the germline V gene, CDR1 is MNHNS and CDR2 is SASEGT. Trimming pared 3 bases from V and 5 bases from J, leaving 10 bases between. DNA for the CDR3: TGTGCCAGCAGTGAGGGGAGGAGGACTGAAGCTTTCTTT. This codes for CASSEGRRTEAFF.

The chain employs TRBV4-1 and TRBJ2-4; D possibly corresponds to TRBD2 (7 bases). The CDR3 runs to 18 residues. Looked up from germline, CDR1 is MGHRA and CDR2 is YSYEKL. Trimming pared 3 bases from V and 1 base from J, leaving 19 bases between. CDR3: CASSQGGGGGLAKNIQYF. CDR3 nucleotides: TGCGCCAGCAGCCAGGGGGGAGGGGGAGGGCTCGCCAAAAACATTCAGTACTTC.